The 5 T cell receptor beta chains below all came from one sample that was sequenced in a study of T cells of healthy individuals. TCRdb reprocessed the 5' RACE reads with MiXCR, giving one entry per CDR3 protein. The sample contains 40,000 to 60,000 distinct CDR3 sequences, roughly 15% of which appear only once. These receptors were collected from a human donor in good health.

This clonotype was counted only a few times. The rearrangement links TRBV6-5 to TRBJ1-6; 8 bases fit TRBD1. V gave up 6 bases and J gave up 7 bases; unmatched junction bases: 11. CDR1 and CDR2 (germline): MNHEY, SVGAGI. CDR3 length: 16 residues. CDR3 coding DNA: TGTGCCAGCAGCCTACAGGGGGTAGTGAGAAATTCACCCCTCCACTTT. It yields the protein CASSLQGVVRNSPLHF.

The chain uses TRBV11-2 and TRBJ2-7, with TRBD2 matching 10 bases. The germline gives CDR1 SGHAT, CDR2 FQNNGV. V was pared by 4 bases and J by 3 bases, with 3 bases of the junction left unmatched. The CDR3 has 14 residues. DNA of the CDR3: TGTGCCAGCAGCTGGACTAGCGGAAACTACGAGCAGTACTTC. Protein sequence: CASSWTSGNYEQYF.

The chain links TRBV7-2 to TRBJ2-3; no reliable D call. Trimming stripped 2 bases from V and 2 bases from J, with 2 bases between. Germline V gene sequence: CDR1 SGHTA, CDR2 FQGNSA. This CDR3 comprises 12 residues. CDR3 sequence: CASSLPTDTQYF. The CDR3 DNA sequence: TGTGCCAGCAGCTTACCCACAGATACGCAGTATTTT.

There are a few counts of this clonotype. The J gene is TRBJ1-6, the V gene TRBV29-1; D remains ambiguous. Trimming took off 6 bases at V and 0 bases at J, with 9 bases between the two ends. The CDR3 runs to 14 residues. Germline CDR1 reads SQVTM; CDR2 reads ANQGSEA. CDR3 sequence reads: CSVMIDSYNSPLHF. CDR3 nucleotides: TGCAGCGTGATGATCGACTCCTATAATTCACCCCTCCACTTT.

The J gene is TRBJ1-6, the V gene TRBV14; D remains ambiguous. With 2 bases removed from V and 9 bases from J, the gap between germline ends came to 5 bases. Germline V gene data show CDR1 as SGHDN and CDR2 as FVKESK. The CDR3 contains 12 residues. The chain's CDR3 is CASSQRTSPLHF. CDR3 in DNA: TGTGCCAGCAGCCAAAGAACTTCACCCCTCCACTTT.